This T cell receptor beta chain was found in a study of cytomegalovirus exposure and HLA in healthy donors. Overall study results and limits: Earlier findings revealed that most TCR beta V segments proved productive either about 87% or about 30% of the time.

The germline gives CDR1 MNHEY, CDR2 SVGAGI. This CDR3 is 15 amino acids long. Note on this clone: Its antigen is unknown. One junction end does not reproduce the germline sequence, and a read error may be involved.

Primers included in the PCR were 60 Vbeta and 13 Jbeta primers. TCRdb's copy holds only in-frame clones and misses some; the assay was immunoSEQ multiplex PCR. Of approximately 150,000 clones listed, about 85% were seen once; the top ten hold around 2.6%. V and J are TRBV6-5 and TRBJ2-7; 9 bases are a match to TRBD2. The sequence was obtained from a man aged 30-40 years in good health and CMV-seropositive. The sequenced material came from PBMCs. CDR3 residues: CASSPSGISSYEQCF. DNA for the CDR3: TGTGCCAGCAGCCCTAGCGGGATCAGCTCCTACGAGCAGTGCTTC.